This entry lists 27 T cell receptor beta chains sequenced from one sample in a study of response to subunit inactivated influenza vaccine. TCRdb reanalysed the RT-PCR reads using MiXCR and keeps one entry per CDR3 protein. The table shows about 700,000 distinct CDR3 sequences, with about 14% occurring only once. The material sequenced was PBMCs from blood, taken less than 15 days before vaccination. The receptor set was obtained from a man in his forties or fifties who received an inactivated influenza vaccine.

This clonotype was seen at least ten times. The chain joins TRBV14 to TRBJ2-1, with unresolved D. Trimming stripped 2 bases from V and 0 bases from J, with 5 bases between. The CDR3 runs to 14 residues. The germline V gene encodes CDR1 SGHDN and CDR2 FVKESK. CDR3 in DNA: TGTGCCAGCAGCCAACGGGTCTCCTACAATGAGCAGTTCTTC. Its protein product is CASSQRVSYNEQFF.

This clonotype was counted between two and nine times. The chain joins TRBV11-1 to TRBJ2-1, with 11 bases matching TRBD2. CDR1 is SGHAT, CDR2 FQDESV, per germline (reference sequence). There are 19 residues in the CDR3. V trimming: 1 base; J trimming: 0 bases; junction bases outside the gene matches: 8. CDR3 sequence (DNA): TGTGCCAGCAGCTTAGGAGTAGCGGGGGGGCCAGGCTCCTACAATGAGCAGTTCTTC. This encodes CASSLGVAGGPGSYNEQFF.

This clonotype was observed a few times. This chain uses TRBV2 with TRBJ1-1; D is undetermined. CDR3 size: 13 residues. Between the trimmed V and J ends, which lost 7 bases and 5 bases, there was a span of 14 bases. Germline V gives CDR1 SNHLY, CDR2 FYNNEI. The CDR3 loop reads CASTPTQRTEAFF. CDR3 DNA: TGTGCCAGCACTCCCACCCAGCGGACTGAAGCTTTCTTT.

J is TRBJ2-2 and V is TRBV4-1; no reliable D call. With 1 base removed from V and 7 bases from J, the gap between germline ends came to 4 bases. CDR3 length equals 12 residues. Looked up from germline, CDR1 is MGHRA and CDR2 is YSYEKL. CDR3: CASSQVHGELFF. The CDR3 nucleotides are TGCGCCAGCAGCCAAGTTCACGGGGAGCTGTTTTTT.

This clonotype appeared a few times. This chain links TRBV7-2 with TRBJ2-7, with 8 bases identical to TRBD2. In germline, CDR1 is SGHTA, CDR2 FQGNSA. The J segment lost 0 bases and the V segment lost 7 bases, leaving 8 bases of the junction unmatched. This CDR3 contains 15 residues. The CDR3, as DNA: TGTGCCAGCACCCGACTAGCGTCGAGCTCCTACGAGCAGTACTTC. Protein sequence: CASTRLASSSYEQYF.

The sample holds a few counts of this clonotype. The chain couples TRBV7-3 to TRBJ2-5; TRBD1 might be the D (7 bases). Trimming took off 5 bases at V and 3 bases at J, with 16 bases between the two ends. Germline V gene data show CDR1 as SGHTA and CDR2 as FQGTGA. This CDR3 has 15 residues. CDR3 nucleotide sequence: TGTGCCAGCAGCCTGACAGGGACTGGAAAAGAGACCCAGTACTTC. It encodes CASSLTGTGKETQYF. Full variable domain (outside the CDR3, taken from reference TRBV7-3 and TRBJ2-5): GAGVSQTPSNKVTEKGKYVELRCDPISGHTALYWYRQSLGQGPEFLIYFQGTGAADDSGLPNDRFFAVRPEGSVSTLKIQRTERGDSAVYLCASSLTGTGKETQYFGPGTRLLVL.

The chain is built from TRBV20-1 and TRBJ2-2; tentative D call: TRBD2 (5 bases). Looked up from germline, CDR1 is DFQATT and CDR2 is SNEGSKA (reference sequence). CDR3 length: 14 amino acids. Trimming took off 0 bases at V and 7 bases at J, with 12 bases between the two ends. The CDR3 region has the DNA TGCAGTGCTAGAGATATGGGGAGAGGCGGGGAGCTGTTTTTT. This encodes CSARDMGRGGELFF.

This clonotype was counted many times. The chain carries TRBV7-9 and TRBJ1-1, with unresolved D. The CDR3 extends over 12 amino acids. Trimming stripped 2 bases from V and 5 bases from J, with 6 bases between. Germline CDR1 reads SEHNR; CDR2 reads FQNEAQ (reference sequence). The DNA of the CDR3 is TGTGCCAGCAGCTTATCGCGGACTGAAGCTTTCTTT. Translation gives CASSLSRTEAFF.

The J gene is TRBJ2-3, the V gene TRBV28; 7 nucleotides line up with TRBD1. This CDR3 comprises 16 residues. The V gene end was trimmed by 2 bases and the J gene end by 4 bases; junction bases not matched to a gene: 9. The germline CDR1 and CDR2 sequences are MDHEN and SYDVKM. CDR3 nucleotide sequence: TGTGCCAGCAGTTTACTTATGGCAGGGGGACCAGATACGCAGTATTTT. This translates into CASSLLMAGGPDTQYF.

This clonotype was counted between two and nine times. The J gene is TRBJ2-2, the V gene TRBV27, with D maybe TRBD1 (5 bases). Germline CDR1 is MNHEY and CDR2 is SMNVEV (reference sequence). This CDR3 has 16 residues. Between the trimmed V and J ends, which lost 6 bases and 1 base, there was a span of 15 bases. CDR3 DNA sequence: TGTGCCAGCAGGCCCCCAGGGTTATTGAACACCGGGGAGCTGTTTTTT. This sequence encodes CASRPPGLLNTGELFF.

This clonotype has more than one count but fewer than ten. This chain links TRBV12-3 or TRBV12-4 with TRBJ1-3, with 7 bases matching TRBD1. The CDR3 sequence is 15 residues long. Trimming cost V 8 bases and J 2 bases; bases outside gene matches: 9. As DNA, the CDR3 is TGTGCCAGCTCCATTTCCACAGGGGCTGGAAACACCATATATTTT. The encoded protein is CASSISTGAGNTIYF.

This clonotype was recorded at least ten times. The chain joins TRBV12-3 or TRBV12-4 to TRBJ2-1; 12 bases match TRBD1. V trimming: 6 bases; J trimming: 7 bases; junction bases outside the gene matches: 7. This CDR3 contains 15 residues. CDR3 loop: CASRPGQGAWNEQFF. The CDR3 DNA follows: TGTGCCAGCAGACCGGGACAGGGGGCTTGGAATGAGCAGTTCTTC.

In this sample, this clonotype turned up a few times. The genes are TRBV7-9 and TRBJ2-7, with D possibly TRBD2 on 5 matching bases. V was shortened by 3 bases and J by 0 bases, with 12 bases between the two germline ends. The CDR3 extends over 15 amino acids. Germline assignment: CDR1 SEHNR and CDR2 FQNEAQ (reference sequence). In DNA, the CDR3 is TGTGCCAGCAGCTTTCTAGCTTCCAGCTCCTACGAGCAGTACTTC. Its translation: CASSFLASSSYEQYF.

The rearrangement uses TRBV3-1 and TRBJ1-6; no reliable D call. V lost 0 bases and J lost 1, with 10 bases in between. This CDR3 has 17 amino acids. CDR1 and CDR2 (germline): LGHDT, YNNKEL (reference sequence). CDR3 region: CASSQDLLVSYNSPLHF. DNA of the CDR3: TGTGCCAGCAGCCAAGACCTACTAGTTTCCTATAATTCACCCCTCCACTTT.

This clonotype has just a few counts. This sequence joins TRBV29-1 and TRBJ2-5; maybe TRBD1 (5 bases). The CDR3 loop spans 13 amino acids. Trimming took 7 bases from V and 5 from J, leaving 17 bases between them. The V gene's germline CDR1 is SQVTM and CDR2 ANQGSEA. The CDR3 spells CSGYLGPGETQYF. In DNA form, the CDR3 reads TGCAGCGGCTACCTAGGGCCAGGGGAGACCCAGTACTTC. The full variable domain, in which reference TRBV29-1 and TRBJ2-5 provide the parts outside the CDR3, is SAVISQKPSRDICQRGTSLTIQCQVDSQVTMMFWYRQQPGQSLTLIATANQGSEATYESGFVIDKFPISRPNLTFSTLTVSNMSPEDSSIYLCSGYLGPGETQYFGPGTRLLVL.

The rearrangement links TRBV20-1 to TRBJ2-1; tentatively, D is TRBD1 or TRBD2 (6 bases each). Germline V gene lookup returns CDR1 DFQATT and CDR2 SNEGSKA (reference sequence). The germline V and J ends were trimmed by 5 bases and 0 bases, with 11 bases remaining between them. The CDR3 length is 14 residues. CDR3 protein: CSAGRGPSYNEQFF. The CDR3 DNA follows: TGCAGTGCTGGCCGGGGGCCCTCCTACAATGAGCAGTTCTTC.

In its sample, this clonotype was seen once. The rearrangement links TRBV2 to TRBJ2-2; 8 nucleotides line up with TRBD2. The CDR3 is 14 residues long. J lost 2 bases, V lost 8 bases, and 4 bases had no gene match. Germline V lookup: CDR1 SNHLY, CDR2 FYNNEI. The CDR3: CASLGTRNTGELFF. Written as DNA, the CDR3 is TGTGCCAGCCTCGGGACTAGAAACACCGGGGAGCTGTTTTTT.

This clonotype has more than one count but fewer than ten. J is TRBJ2-7 and V is TRBV6-1; 7 bases map to TRBD1. In germline, CDR1 is MNHNS, CDR2 SASEGT. The CDR3 runs to 15 residues. The trim removed 6 bases at V and 0 bases at J, leaving 8 bases unmatched. The DNA for the CDR3 is TGTGCCAGCAGAGTAGACAGGGCCGGCTCCTACGAGCAGTACTTC. Translating it yields CASRVDRAGSYEQYF.

V gene TRBV11-2 combines with J gene TRBJ2-1, with 12 nucleotides matching TRBD2. This CDR3 has 18 amino acids. From germline, CDR1 is SGHAT and CDR2 FQNNGV. J gave up 0 bases and V 6 bases, and 9 bases lay outside the gene matches. DNA for the CDR3: TGTGCCAGCAGACGGACTAGCGGGGTGATCAGCTCCTACAATGAGCAGTTCTTC. Translation: CASRRTSGVISSYNEQFF.

The sample holds a few counts of this clonotype. The CDR3 is CASSVEPGELFF. CDR3 coding DNA: TGTGCCAGCAGCGTAGAGCCCGGGGAGCTGTTTTTT. The chain uses TRBV9 and TRBJ2-2, with unresolved D. The germline CDR1 and CDR2 sequences are SGDLS and YYNGEE. V lost 0 bases to trimming and J lost 6 bases, with 3 bases between them. The CDR3 extends over 12 amino acids.

The sample holds a few counts of this clonotype. V is TRBV11-2 and J is TRBJ2-3; D gene ambiguous. With 1 base removed from V and 3 bases from J, the gap between germline ends came to 17 bases. The CDR3 has 17 amino acids. Germline CDR1 SGHAT, CDR2 FQNNGV. The CDR3 region is CASSLVLTSFGTDTQYF. In DNA form, the CDR3 reads TGTGCCAGCAGCTTAGTGTTGACTTCATTCGGAACAGATACGCAGTATTTT.

The genes are TRBV10-3 and TRBJ2-1; 8 positions agree with TRBD2. V shed 0 bases and J 1 base; nucleotides not matched to a gene: 14. Germline CDR1 ENHRY, CDR2 SYGVKD. This CDR3 comprises 20 residues. The chain's CDR3 is CAISESRTSPGGRSYNEQFF. Here the CDR3 DNA reads TGTGCCATCAGTGAGTCACGAACTTCGCCTGGCGGGAGGTCCTACAATGAGCAGTTCTTC.

This clonotype was recorded many times. The chain couples TRBV7-2 to TRBJ2-7; TRBD1 is a possible D gene (5 bases). Germline CDR1 SGHTA, CDR2 FQGNSA. V was cut by 1 base and J by 5 bases, with 9 bases left in between. The CDR3 has 13 residues. In nucleotides, the CDR3 is TGTGCCAGCAGCTTAGTAGGGGTGCACGAGCAGTACTTC. It specifies CASSLVGVHEQYF.

Regarding this clonotype: At one end the junction does not follow the germline gene, possibly because of a read error. The chain is built from TRBV7-9 and TRBJ2-3; D is unresolved. CDR1 SEHNR and CDR2 FQNEAQ come from the germline V gene (reference sequence). The CDR3 covers 12 residues. The CDR3 DNA reads TGTGCCGGCAGCTTAGACCCAGATACGCAGTATTTT. Its protein product is CAGSLDPDTQYF.

This clonotype has just a few counts. The V call is TRBV24-1, the J call TRBJ2-1; 9 nucleotides align to TRBD2. This CDR3 comprises 14 residues. Trimming cost V 8 bases and J 8 bases; bases outside gene matches: 9. Germline values: CDR1 KGHDR, CDR2 SFDVKD. This CDR3 reads CATMAAGGHDEQFF. The CDR3 nucleotides are TGTGCCACCATGGCGGCGGGGGGGCACGATGAGCAGTTCTTC.

This sequence joins TRBV9 and TRBJ2-3, with 7 bases lining up with TRBD2. Germline assignment: CDR1 SGDLS and CDR2 YYNGEE. The CDR3 is 18 amino acids. V shed 2 bases, J shed 6 bases, and the junction held 18 bases outside the gene matches. CDR3 nucleotides: TGTGCCAGCAGCGTTGACGCGAACGGACTAGTCTTTCCGGATACGCAGTATTTT. Translated, it gives CASSVDANGLVFPDTQYF.

The table lists this clonotype with a few counts. The gene calls are TRBV6-2 or TRBV6-3 and TRBJ2-1; either TRBD1 or TRBD2 may fit D (6 bases each). Germline V CDR1 and CDR2: MNHEY, SVGEGT. CDR3 size: 15 residues. Trimming took off 6 bases at V and 4 bases at J, with 16 bases between the two ends. The DNA of the CDR3 is TGTGCCAGCAGCTCTGTAAGGGGGGCATACAATGAGCAGTTCTTC. Amino acid sequence: CASSSVRGAYNEQFF.